A selection of T cell receptor beta chains follows, all from one sample in a study of response to subunit inactivated influenza vaccine. TCRdb reanalysed the RT-PCR reads using MiXCR and keeps one entry per CDR3 protein. The data contain 500,000 to 600,000 distinct CDR3 sequences, 10% to 15% of them singletons. Sequenced here: PBMCs from blood, sampled 45 days after vaccination. These receptors all come from a man aged 45 to 65 who received an inactivated influenza vaccine. Both conserved end residues are trimmed from each CDR3.

V gene	J gene	CDR3 protein
TRBV29-1	TRBJ2-1	STRTGGFNEQF
TRBV7-2	TRBJ2-1	ASSLTPAGSNEQF
TRBV28	TRBJ2-7	ASSLGTSLREQY
TRBV4-3	TRBJ2-1	ASSRQGDDEQF
TRBV12-3/TRBV12-4	TRBJ2-1	ASRPTSGRTDEQF
TRBV4-3	TRBJ2-1	ASSHDHRGGYNEQF
TRBV10-3	TRBJ2-3	AISKTESTDTQY
TRBV5-6	TRBJ2-3	ASSQDRGLTDTQY
TRBV6-5	TRBJ2-1	ASSYSGLAGYNEQF
TRBV12-3/TRBV12-4	TRBJ2-5	ASSFLAGEETQY
TRBV29-1	TRBJ2-5	SVVRGRDTQY
TRBV27	TRBJ2-1	ASSVWAGDREQF
TRBV6-1	TRBJ2-7	ASGGRGGTYEQY
TRBV20-1	TRBJ2-3	SAEGSSTDTQY
TRBV12-3/TRBV12-4	TRBJ2-2	ASSKNTGANTGELF
TRBV4-3	TRBJ2-7	ASSQGQGWEQY
TRBV24-1	TRBJ2-2	ATSEQGLNGELF
TRBV10-2	TRBJ2-5	ASSEGIQETQY
TRBV12-3/TRBV12-4	TRBJ2-3	ASSLAPLPDTQY
TRBV4-3	TRBJ1-1	ASSQGQGATEAF
TRBV27	TRBJ1-1	ASSSQGMNTEAF
TRBV5-1	TRBJ2-1	ASSFKRAGDGNEQF
TRBV9	TRBJ2-3	ASSPGGPGHTQY
TRBV11-2	TRBJ2-3	ASSPFPRGGPSTDTQY
TRBV24-1	TRBJ2-1	ATSDPAGTGNYNEQF
TRBV6-1	TRBJ2-2	ASSVRGPNTGELF
TRBV5-1	TRBJ1-2	ASSLTGRYYGYT
TRBV3-1	TRBJ2-5	ASSRIATKRVETQY
TRBV14	TRBJ2-7	ASNSRTSPAAEQY
TRBV28	TRBJ2-1	ASSWTSPNEQF
TRBV9	TRBJ2-1	ASSPKFGVGPGDIRWEQF
TRBV6-1	TRBJ2-5	ASSEDRTGGIAQY
TRBV20-1	TRBJ2-7	SARSQRGSYEQY
TRBV4-1	TRBJ2-1	ASSLGQEIIYNEQF
TRBV24-1	TRBJ1-2	ATSDGPSGYT
TRBV12-3/TRBV12-4	TRBJ1-5	ASNAGQGINQPQH
TRBV29-1	TRBJ2-7	SVELRFRGSDEQY
TRBV6-1	TRBJ2-2	ASSPRGGTGELF
TRBV12-3/TRBV12-4	TRBJ2-7	ASSPRPDSSGSGYEQY
TRBV20-1	TRBJ2-3	SARWQGATDTQY